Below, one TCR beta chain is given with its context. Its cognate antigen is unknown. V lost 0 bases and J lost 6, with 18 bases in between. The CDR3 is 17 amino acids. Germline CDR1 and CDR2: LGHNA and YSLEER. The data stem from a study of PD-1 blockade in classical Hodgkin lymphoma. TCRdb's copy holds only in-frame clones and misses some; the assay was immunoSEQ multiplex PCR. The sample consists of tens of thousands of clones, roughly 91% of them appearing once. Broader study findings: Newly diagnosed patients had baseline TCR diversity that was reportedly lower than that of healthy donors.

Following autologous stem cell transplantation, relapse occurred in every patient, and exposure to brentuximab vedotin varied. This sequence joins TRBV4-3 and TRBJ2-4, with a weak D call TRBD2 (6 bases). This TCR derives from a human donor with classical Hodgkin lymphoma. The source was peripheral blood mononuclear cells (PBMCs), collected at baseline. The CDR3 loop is CASSQDPTGLALNIQYF. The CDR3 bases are TGCGCCAGCAGCCAAGACCCAACCGGGCTAGCGTTAAACATTCAGTACTTC.